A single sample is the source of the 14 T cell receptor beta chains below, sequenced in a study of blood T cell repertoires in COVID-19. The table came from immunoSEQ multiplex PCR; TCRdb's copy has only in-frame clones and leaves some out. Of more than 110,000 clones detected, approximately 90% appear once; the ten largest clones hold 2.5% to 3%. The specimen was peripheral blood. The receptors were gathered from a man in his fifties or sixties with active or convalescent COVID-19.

The CDR3 loop reads CASSPGSYEQYF. CDR3 nucleotides: TGTGCCAGCAGCCCCGGCTCCTACGAGCAGTACTTC. This sequence joins TRBV6-2 or TRBV6-3 and TRBJ2-7; D is unresolved. Between the trimmed V and J ends, which lost 6 bases and 0 bases, there was a span of 6 bases. The CDR3 is made up of 12 amino acids. Germline V gives CDR1 MNHEY, CDR2 SVGEGT.

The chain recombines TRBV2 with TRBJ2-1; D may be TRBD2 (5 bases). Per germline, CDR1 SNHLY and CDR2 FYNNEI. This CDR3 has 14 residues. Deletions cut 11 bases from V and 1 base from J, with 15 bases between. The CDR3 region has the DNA TGTGCCGGAGGAGGCCAGAGTTCCTACAATGAGCAGTTCTTC. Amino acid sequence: CAGGGQSSYNEQFF.

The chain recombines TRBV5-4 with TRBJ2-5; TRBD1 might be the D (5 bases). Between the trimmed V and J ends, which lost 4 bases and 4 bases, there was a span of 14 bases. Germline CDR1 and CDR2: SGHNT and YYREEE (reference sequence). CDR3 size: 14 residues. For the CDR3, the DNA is TGTGCCAGCAGCCCGGCTACAGGTTCAGAGACCCAGTACTTC. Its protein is CASSPATGSETQYF.

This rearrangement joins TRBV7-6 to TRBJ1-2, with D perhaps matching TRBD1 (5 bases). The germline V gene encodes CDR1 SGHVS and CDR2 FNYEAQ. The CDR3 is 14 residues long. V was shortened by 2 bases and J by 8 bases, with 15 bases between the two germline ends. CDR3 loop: CASSLRRGDGGYTF. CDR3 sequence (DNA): TGTGCCAGCAGCTTAAGGCGGGGGGATGGAGGCTACACCTTC.

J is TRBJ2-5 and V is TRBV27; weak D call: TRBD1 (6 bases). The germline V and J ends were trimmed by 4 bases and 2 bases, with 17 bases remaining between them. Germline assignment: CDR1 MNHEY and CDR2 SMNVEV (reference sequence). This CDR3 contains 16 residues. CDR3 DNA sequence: TGTGCCAGCAGTTCCCTCCGGAAGGGGGAACAAGAGACCCAGTACTTC. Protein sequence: CASSSLRKGEQETQYF.

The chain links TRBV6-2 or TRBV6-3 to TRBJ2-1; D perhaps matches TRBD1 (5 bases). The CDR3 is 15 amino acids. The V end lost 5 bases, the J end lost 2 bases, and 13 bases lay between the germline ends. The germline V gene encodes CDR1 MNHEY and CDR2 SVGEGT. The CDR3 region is CASSQGHQTYNEQFF. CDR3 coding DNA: TGTGCCAGCAGTCAAGGACACCAGACCTACAATGAGCAGTTCTTC.

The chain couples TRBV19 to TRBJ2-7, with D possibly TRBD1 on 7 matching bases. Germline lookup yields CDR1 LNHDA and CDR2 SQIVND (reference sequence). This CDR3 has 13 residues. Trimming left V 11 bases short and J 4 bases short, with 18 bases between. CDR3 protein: CAAGGGIYYEQYF. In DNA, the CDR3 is TGTGCCGCTGGAGGGGGCATTTATTACGAGCAGTACTTC.

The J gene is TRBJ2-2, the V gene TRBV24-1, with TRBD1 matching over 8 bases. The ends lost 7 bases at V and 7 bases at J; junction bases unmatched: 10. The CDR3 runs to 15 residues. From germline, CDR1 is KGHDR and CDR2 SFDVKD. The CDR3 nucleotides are TGTGCCACCAGACCGACAGGGGCGCGCATCGGGGAGCTGTTTTTT. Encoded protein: CATRPTGARIGELFF.

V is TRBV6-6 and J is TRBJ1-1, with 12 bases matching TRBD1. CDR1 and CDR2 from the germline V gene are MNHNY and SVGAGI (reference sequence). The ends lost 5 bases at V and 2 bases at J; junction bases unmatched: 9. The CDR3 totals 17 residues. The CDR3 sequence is CASSRRGDRGPNTEAFF. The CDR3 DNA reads TGTGCCAGCAGTCGACGTGGGGACAGGGGGCCAAACACTGAAGCTTTCTTT.

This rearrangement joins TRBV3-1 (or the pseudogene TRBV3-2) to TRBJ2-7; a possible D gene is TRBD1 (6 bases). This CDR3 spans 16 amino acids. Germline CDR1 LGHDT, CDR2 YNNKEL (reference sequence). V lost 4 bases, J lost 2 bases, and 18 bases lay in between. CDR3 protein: CASSPRAGQLAYEQYF. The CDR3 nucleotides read TGTGCCAGCAGCCCCCGCGCCGGACAGCTCGCCTACGAGCAGTACTTC.

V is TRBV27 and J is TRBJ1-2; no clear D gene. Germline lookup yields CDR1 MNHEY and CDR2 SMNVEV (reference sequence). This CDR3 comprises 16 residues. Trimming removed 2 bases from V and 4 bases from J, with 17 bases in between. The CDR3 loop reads CASSLVFVEGGYGYTF. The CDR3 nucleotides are TGTGCCAGCAGTTTAGTATTTGTTGAGGGCGGCTATGGCTACACCTTC.

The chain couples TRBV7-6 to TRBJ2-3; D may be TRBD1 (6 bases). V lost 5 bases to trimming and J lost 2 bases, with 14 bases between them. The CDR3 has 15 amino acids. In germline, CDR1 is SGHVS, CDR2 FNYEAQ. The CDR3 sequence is CASSSLQGITDTQYF. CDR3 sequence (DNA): TGTGCCAGCAGCAGTTTACAGGGAATCACAGATACGCAGTATTTT.

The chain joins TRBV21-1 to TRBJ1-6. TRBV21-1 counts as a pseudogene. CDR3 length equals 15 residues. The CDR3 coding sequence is TGTGCCAGCAGCCGAGGGAGCTCCTATAATTCACCCCTCCACTTT. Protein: CASSRGSSYNSPLHF.

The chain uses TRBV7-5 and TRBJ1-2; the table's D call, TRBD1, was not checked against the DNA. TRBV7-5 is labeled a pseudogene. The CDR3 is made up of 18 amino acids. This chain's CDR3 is CVRSATIPGQGVIYGYTF. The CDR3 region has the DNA TGTGTCAGAAGCGCAACTATTCCGGGACAGGGAGTTATCTATGGCTACACCTTC.